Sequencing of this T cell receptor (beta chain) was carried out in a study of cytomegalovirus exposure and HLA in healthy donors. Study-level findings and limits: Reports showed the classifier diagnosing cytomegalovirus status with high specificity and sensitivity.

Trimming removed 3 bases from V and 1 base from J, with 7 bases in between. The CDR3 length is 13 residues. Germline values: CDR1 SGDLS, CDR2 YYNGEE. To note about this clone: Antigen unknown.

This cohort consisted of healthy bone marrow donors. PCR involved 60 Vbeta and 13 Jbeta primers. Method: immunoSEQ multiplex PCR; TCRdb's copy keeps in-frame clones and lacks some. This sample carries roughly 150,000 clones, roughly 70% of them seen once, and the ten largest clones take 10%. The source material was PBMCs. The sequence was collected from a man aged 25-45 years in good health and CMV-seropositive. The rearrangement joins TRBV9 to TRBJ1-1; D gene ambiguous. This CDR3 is CASSGAWNTEAFF. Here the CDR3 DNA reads TGTGCCAGCAGCGGCGCATGGAACACTGAAGCTTTCTTT.